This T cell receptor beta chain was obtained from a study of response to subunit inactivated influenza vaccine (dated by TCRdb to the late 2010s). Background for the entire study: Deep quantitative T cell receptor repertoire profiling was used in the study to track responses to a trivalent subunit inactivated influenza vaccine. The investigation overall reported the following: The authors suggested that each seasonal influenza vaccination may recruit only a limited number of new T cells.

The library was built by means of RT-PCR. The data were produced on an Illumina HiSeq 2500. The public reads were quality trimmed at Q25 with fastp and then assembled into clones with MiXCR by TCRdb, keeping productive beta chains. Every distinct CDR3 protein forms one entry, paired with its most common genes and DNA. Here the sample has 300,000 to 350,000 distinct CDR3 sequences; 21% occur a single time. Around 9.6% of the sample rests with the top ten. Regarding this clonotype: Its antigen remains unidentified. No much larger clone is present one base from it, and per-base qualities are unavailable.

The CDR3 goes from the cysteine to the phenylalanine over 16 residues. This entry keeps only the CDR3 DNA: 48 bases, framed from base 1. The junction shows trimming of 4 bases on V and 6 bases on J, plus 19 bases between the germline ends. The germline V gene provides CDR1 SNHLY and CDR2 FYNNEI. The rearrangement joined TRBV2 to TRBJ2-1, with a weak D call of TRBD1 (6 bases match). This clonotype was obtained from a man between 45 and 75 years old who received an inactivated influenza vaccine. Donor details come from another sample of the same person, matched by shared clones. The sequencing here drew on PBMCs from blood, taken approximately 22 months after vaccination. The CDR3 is CASSGLHGEGGNEQFF. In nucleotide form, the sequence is TGTGCCAGCAGTGGACTGCATGGGGAAGGGGGCAATGAGCAGTTCTTC.